This record concerns one T cell receptor (beta chain) sequence. Germline V gene data show CDR1 as LGHDT and CDR2 as YNNKEL (reference sequence). Trimming cost V 2 bases and J 6 bases, with 8 bases left between them. The CDR3 has 13 residues. This record comes from a study of patients and donors after allogeneic stem cell transplantation. Each CDR3 protein gets one entry after TCRdb re-called the RT-PCR reads with MiXCR. Seen here are tens of thousands of distinct CDR3 sequences, more than 20% observed once, and the top ten hold less than 30%. The TCR originated in a human donor who was either an allogeneic HSCT recipient or a stem cell or donor lymphocyte infusion donor (not recorded which). It is not recorded whose cells these are; they may come from a transplant donor. Sequenced input: blood, either unsorted or a sorted T cell fraction (not recorded which). The rearrangement joins TRBV3-1 to TRBJ1-5; D gene uncertain. The CDR3 protein is CASSQKEAQPQHF. The CDR3 DNA reads TGTGCCAGCAGCCAAAAGGAGGCTCAGCCCCAGCATTTT.